This record concerns one T cell receptor (beta chain) sequence. Antigen: not known. Profiling relied on immunoSEQ multiplex PCR, and the TCRdb table lists in-frame clones only, not all of them. The sample has 150,000 to 200,000 clones; roughly 84% are singletons. These data are taken from a study of cytomegalovirus exposure and HLA in healthy donors. V dropped 1 base and J dropped 4 bases, with 12 bases sitting between them. CDR3 size: 15 residues. Per the germline V gene, CDR1 is MDHEN and CDR2 is SYDVKM. The donors were in the roughly 120-subject validation cohort, distinct from the approximately 670-subject first cohort. Study results and caveats: Cytomegalovirus association was listed for around 180 TCR beta chains. TCR clusters originating in the first cohort tended to co-occur in the roughly 120 validation repertoires, according to a later analysis.

The chain employs TRBV28 and TRBJ2-3, with D unclear. This sequence was found in a man aged 30-40 years in good health and CMV-seropositive. Material: PBMCs. This CDR3 reads CASSLSIPRADTQYF. DNA for the CDR3: TGTGCCAGCAGTTTATCGATACCACGCGCAGATACGCAGTATTTT.